A single sample is the source of the 23 T cell receptor beta chains below, sequenced in a study of early T cells in non-severe SARS-CoV-2 infection. TCRdb ran MiXCR on the 5' RACE reads and lists one entry per CDR3 protein. This sample has about 60,000 distinct CDR3 sequences, with roughly 9% found just once. Specimen: whole blood. The receptors here all came from an adult who was a healthcare worker with PCR-confirmed SARS-CoV-2 infection or an uninfected control (not recorded which).

This clonotype has more than one count but fewer than ten. V is TRBV9 and J is TRBJ2-7; unclear D gene. Trimming shortened V by 2 bases and J by 6 bases, and 12 bases separated the two germline ends. This CDR3 comprises 13 residues. Germline values: CDR1 SGDLS, CDR2 YYNGEE. CDR3 sequence reads: CASSVYSSGEQYF. The CDR3 DNA sequence: TGTGCCAGCAGCGTCTACTCCTCCGGCGAGCAGTACTTC.

This clonotype was detected many times. The chain joins TRBV24-1 to TRBJ1-1; 8 bases are a match to TRBD1. With V trimmed by 9 bases and J by 4 bases, 6 bases remained unmatched. CDR3 length: 13 residues. CDR1 KGHDR and CDR2 SFDVKD come from the germline V gene. CDR3 sequence: CATRQGIGTEAFF. DNA of the CDR3: TGTGCCACCCGACAGGGGATAGGCACTGAAGCTTTCTTT.

CDR3 amino acids: CASSQAGGETQYF. The CDR3 DNA follows: TGTGCCAGCAGCCAAGCAGGGGGGGAGACCCAGTACTTC. The chain employs TRBV3-1 and TRBJ2-5; D possibly corresponds to TRBD1 (7 bases). Looked up from germline, CDR1 is LGHDT and CDR2 is YNNKEL (reference sequence). Trimming removed 1 base from V and 5 bases from J, with 8 bases in between. This CDR3 has 13 residues.

This clonotype showed up just once. V is TRBV7-6 and J is TRBJ2-1; no clear D gene. With 5 bases removed from V and 0 bases from J, the gap between germline ends came to 14 bases. This CDR3 is built from 16 residues. The germline gives CDR1 SGHVS, CDR2 FNYEAQ. The CDR3 DNA follows: TGTGCCAGCAGCGGAATCCTTGTTAGCTCCTACAATGAGCAGTTCTTC. This translates into CASSGILVSSYNEQFF. Variable domain in full (rest from reference TRBV7-6 and TRBJ2-1): GAGVSQSPRYKVTKRGQDVALRCDPISGHVSLYWYRQALGQGPEFLTYFNYEAQQDKSGLPNDRFSAERPEGSISTLTIQRTEQRDSAMYRCASSGILVSSYNEQFFGPGTRLTVL.

This clonotype was seen many times. The V call is TRBV6-5, the J call TRBJ2-7; a possible D gene is TRBD1 (5 bases). Trimming pared 6 bases from V and 2 bases from J, leaving 11 bases between. The CDR3 is 13 residues long. The V gene's germline CDR1 is MNHEY and CDR2 SVGAGI. CDR3 loop: CASSLRQPYEQYF. The CDR3 DNA is TGTGCCAGCAGCCTAAGACAGCCCTACGAGCAGTACTTC.

This clonotype was seen a handful of times. The chain joins TRBV5-1 to TRBJ2-7, with D possibly TRBD1 on 5 matching bases. The CDR3 has 13 residues. Germline V gene lookup returns CDR1 SGHRS and CDR2 YFSETQ. V was shortened by 0 bases and J by 6 bases, with 10 bases between the two germline ends. The chain's CDR3 is CASSLGAGREQYF. DNA of the CDR3: TGCGCCAGCAGCTTGGGGGCAGGGCGCGAGCAGTACTTC.

This clonotype was detected a few times. V is TRBV11-2 and J is TRBJ2-2; D is ambiguous. V was cut by 3 bases and J by 2 bases, with 13 bases left in between. Germline CDR1 and CDR2: SGHAT and FQNNGV. This CDR3 has 16 residues. The CDR3: CASSFPDGTNTGELFF. The CDR3 nucleotides are TGTGCCAGCAGCTTCCCGGACGGTACCAACACCGGGGAGCTGTTTTTT.

This clonotype has at least ten counts. V and J are TRBV7-2 and TRBJ1-1; a weak D match, TRBD1 (5 bases). The CDR3 totals 13 residues. Germline CDR1 SGHTA, CDR2 FQGNSA. Trimming left V 4 bases short and J 5 bases short, with 11 bases between. The CDR3 protein is CASSSGGWTEAFF. In DNA, the CDR3 is TGTGCCAGCAGCTCGGGGGGGTGGACTGAAGCTTTCTTT.

The V and J genes are TRBV3-1 and TRBJ2-7; 10 bases are shared with TRBD2. Germline V gene data show CDR1 as LGHDT and CDR2 as YNNKEL (reference sequence). After removal of 2 bases from V and 5 bases from J, the junction contained 6 bases not matched to a gene. CDR3 length: 15 amino acids. The CDR3 loop is CASSQMSGRANEQYF. CDR3 sequence (DNA): TGTGCCAGCAGCCAAATGAGCGGGAGGGCCAACGAGCAGTACTTC.

This rearrangement joins TRBV20-1 to TRBJ2-7; D might be TRBD1 or TRBD2, each matching 6 bases. The CDR3 has 14 residues. V was shortened by 6 bases and J by 0 bases, with 15 bases between the two germline ends. Germline V gene sequence: CDR1 DFQATT, CDR2 SNEGSKA (reference sequence). CDR3 sequence reads: CSARGTGASYEQYF. The CDR3 DNA follows: TGCAGTGCCCGTGGAACGGGGGCCTCCTACGAGCAGTACTTC.

The chain is built from TRBV12-3 or TRBV12-4 and TRBJ2-7; D gene ambiguous. The CDR3 sequence is 15 residues long. The V gene lost 3 bases and the J gene lost 2 bases, with 14 bases spanning the gap. For the CDR3, the DNA is TGTGCCAGCAGTTTGAGTCTTCCAGGTACCTACGAGCAGTACTTC. Its protein product is CASSLSLPGTYEQYF.

In its sample, this clonotype was seen a few times. This sequence joins TRBV7-3 and TRBJ1-5; TRBD1 aligns across 9 bases. Trimming removed 5 bases from V and 5 bases from J; junction bases left unmatched: 10. The V gene's germline CDR1 is SGHTA and CDR2 FQGTGA. The CDR3 is 16 residues long. The CDR3 coding sequence is TGTGCCAGCAGCCAGACAGGGGGAATGATGGATCAGCCCCAGCATTTT. This codes for CASSQTGGMMDQPQHF.

This chain uses TRBV29-1 with TRBJ2-3; tentatively, D is TRBD1 or TRBD2 (5 bases each). The length of the CDR3 is 13 residues. Germline V gene lookup returns CDR1 SQVTM and CDR2 ANQGSEA. V lost 3 bases to trimming and J lost 9 bases, with 16 bases between them. CDR3 nucleotide sequence: TGCAGCGTTGACCGGGACCCTCTTTTCACGCAGTATTTT. Translation: CSVDRDPLFTQYF.

V usage is TRBV6-1 and J usage is TRBJ2-7, with D possibly being TRBD1 or TRBD2 (7 bases each). CDR1 is MNHNS, CDR2 SASEGT, per germline. The CDR3 is 13 residues long. Trimming took off 8 bases at V and 2 bases at J, with 13 bases between the two ends. Written as DNA, the CDR3 is TGTGCCAGCGGGGGGGACAGCGCCTACGAGCAGTACTTC. The encoded protein is CASGGDSAYEQYF.

This clonotype qualifies as medium-sized. The V and J genes are TRBV28 and TRBJ2-5; D call uncertain. The CDR3 consists of 14 residues. In germline, CDR1 is MDHEN, CDR2 SYDVKM. V was pared by 5 bases and J by 0 bases, with 10 bases between. CDR3 nucleotide sequence: TGTGCCAGCAGTCCCACTGGGAACCAAGAGACCCAGTACTTC. Residues: CASSPTGNQETQYF.

This clonotype occurred many times. This rearrangement joins TRBV28 to TRBJ2-2; D is possibly TRBD1 (5 bases). In germline, CDR1 is MDHEN, CDR2 SYDVKM. The CDR3 totals 13 residues. V shed 5 bases and J shed 5 bases, with 9 bases lying between them. CDR3 bases: TGTGCCAGCAGTATTCAGGGAACCGGGGAGCTGTTTTTT. Amino acid sequence: CASSIQGTGELFF.

In its sample, this clonotype was seen a few times. The chain recombines TRBV29-1 with TRBJ2-1, with 11 bases aligning to TRBD2. The CDR3 contains 17 residues. After removal of 8 bases from V and 4 bases from J, the junction contained 16 bases not matched to a gene. Germline V CDR1 and CDR2: SQVTM, ANQGSEA. This chain's CDR3 is CSCRRGPGLAEYNEQFF. The CDR3 DNA follows: TGCAGCTGCCGGAGGGGACCGGGACTAGCGGAGTACAATGAGCAGTTCTTC.

This clonotype was observed a handful of times. This chain uses TRBV7-9 with TRBJ1-1; 9 bases map to TRBD1. The CDR3 spans 15 residues. Germline lookup yields CDR1 SEHNR and CDR2 FQNEAQ (reference sequence). Unmatched junction bases numbered 9, after V lost 6 bases and J lost 4 bases. CDR3: CASRMDRGRVTEAFF. DNA for the CDR3: TGTGCCAGCAGGATGGACAGGGGACGGGTCACTGAAGCTTTCTTT.

This clonotype showed up just a few times. V usage is TRBV30 and J usage is TRBJ2-3, with 15 bases aligning to TRBD2. V lost 2 bases and J lost 2; bases outside the gene matches: 8. Germline lookup yields CDR1 GTSNPN and CDR2 SVGIG (reference sequence). The CDR3 loop spans 18 amino acids. CDR3 amino acids: CAWSFGTSGRLHTDTQYF. CDR3 DNA sequence: TGTGCCTGGAGTTTCGGGACTAGCGGGAGGCTCCACACAGATACGCAGTATTTT.

The genes are TRBV27 and TRBJ2-7; D gene ambiguous. V was shortened by 5 bases and J by 5 bases, with 13 bases between the two germline ends. The CDR3 spans 13 residues. The germline CDR1 and CDR2 sequences are MNHEY and SMNVEV (reference sequence). The CDR3 coding sequence is TGTGCCAGCAGTCCAAAGGCTGTCCACGAGCAGTACTTC. It specifies CASSPKAVHEQYF.

This clonotype was counted at least ten times. The chain joins TRBV24-1 to TRBJ2-3; TRBD1 agrees at 7 bases. V was clipped by 2 bases and J by 2 bases; unmatched bases: 3. The germline CDR1 and CDR2 sequences are KGHDR and SFDVKD. The CDR3 is 15 residues long. The CDR3, as DNA: TGTGCCACCAGTGATTCCGGGACAGTCACAGATACGCAGTATTTT. It encodes CATSDSGTVTDTQYF.

This clonotype was picked up a small number of times. The V and J genes are TRBV20-1 and TRBJ1-5; the D gene is possibly TRBD1 (6 bases). Germline V gene data show CDR1 as DFQATT and CDR2 as SNEGSKA (reference sequence). This CDR3 spans 16 amino acids. V was clipped by 6 bases and J by 2 bases, with 20 bases between them. The CDR3 region has the DNA TGCAGTGCCGAGGGGGACGGACGGGCGGGCAATCAGCCCCAGCATTTT. This codes for CSAEGDGRAGNQPQHF.

This clonotype was seen ten or more times. The chain has TRBV3-1 and TRBJ2-1; 8 nucleotides match TRBD2. Germline V gene lookup returns CDR1 LGHDT and CDR2 YNNKEL (reference sequence). This CDR3 spans 16 amino acids. V dropped 3 bases and J dropped 3; count of bases not matched to a gene: 7. CDR3 region: CASSQGGRILYNEQFF. CDR3 nucleotides: TGTGCCAGCAGCCAGGGCGGGAGGATTCTCTACAATGAGCAGTTCTTC.